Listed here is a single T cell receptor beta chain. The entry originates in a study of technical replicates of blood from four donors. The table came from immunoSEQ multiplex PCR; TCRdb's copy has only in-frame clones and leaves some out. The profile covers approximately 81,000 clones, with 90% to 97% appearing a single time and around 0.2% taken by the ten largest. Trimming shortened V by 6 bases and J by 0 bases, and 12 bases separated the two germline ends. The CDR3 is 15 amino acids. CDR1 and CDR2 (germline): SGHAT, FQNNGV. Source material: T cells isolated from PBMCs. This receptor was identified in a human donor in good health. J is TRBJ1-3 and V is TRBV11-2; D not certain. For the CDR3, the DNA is TGTGCCAGCAGTCCGAACCTAAGCTCTGGAAACACCATATATTTT. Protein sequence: CASSPNLSSGNTIYF.